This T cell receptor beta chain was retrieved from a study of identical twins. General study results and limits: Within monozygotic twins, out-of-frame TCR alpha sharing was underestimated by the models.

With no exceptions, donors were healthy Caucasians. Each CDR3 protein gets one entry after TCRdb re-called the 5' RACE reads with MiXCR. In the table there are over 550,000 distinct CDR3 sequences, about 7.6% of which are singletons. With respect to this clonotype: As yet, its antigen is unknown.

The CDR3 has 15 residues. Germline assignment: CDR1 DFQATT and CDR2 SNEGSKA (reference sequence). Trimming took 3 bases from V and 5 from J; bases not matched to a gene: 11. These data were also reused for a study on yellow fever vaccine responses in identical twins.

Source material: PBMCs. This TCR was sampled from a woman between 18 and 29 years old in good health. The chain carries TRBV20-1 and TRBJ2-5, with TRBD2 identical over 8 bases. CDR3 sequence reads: CSASGVAGSQETQYF. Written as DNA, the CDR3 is TGCAGTGCTAGCGGGGTAGCGGGGAGTCAGGAGACCCAGTACTTC.